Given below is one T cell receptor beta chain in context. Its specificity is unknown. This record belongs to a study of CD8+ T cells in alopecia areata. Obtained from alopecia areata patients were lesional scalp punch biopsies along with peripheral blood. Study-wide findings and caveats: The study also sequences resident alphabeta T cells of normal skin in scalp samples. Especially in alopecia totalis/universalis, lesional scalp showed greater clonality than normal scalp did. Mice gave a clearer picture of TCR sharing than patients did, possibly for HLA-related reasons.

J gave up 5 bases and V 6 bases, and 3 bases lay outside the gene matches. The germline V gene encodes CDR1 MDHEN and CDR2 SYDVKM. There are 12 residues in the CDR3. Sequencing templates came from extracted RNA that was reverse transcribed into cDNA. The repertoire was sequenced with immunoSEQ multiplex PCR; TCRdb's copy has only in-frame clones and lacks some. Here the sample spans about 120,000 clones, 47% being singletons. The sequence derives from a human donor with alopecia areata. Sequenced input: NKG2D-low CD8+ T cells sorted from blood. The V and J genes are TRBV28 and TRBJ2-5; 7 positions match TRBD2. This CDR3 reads CASRGGSETQYF. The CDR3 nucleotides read TGTGCCAGCAGGGGGGGGTCGGAGACCCAGTACTTC.